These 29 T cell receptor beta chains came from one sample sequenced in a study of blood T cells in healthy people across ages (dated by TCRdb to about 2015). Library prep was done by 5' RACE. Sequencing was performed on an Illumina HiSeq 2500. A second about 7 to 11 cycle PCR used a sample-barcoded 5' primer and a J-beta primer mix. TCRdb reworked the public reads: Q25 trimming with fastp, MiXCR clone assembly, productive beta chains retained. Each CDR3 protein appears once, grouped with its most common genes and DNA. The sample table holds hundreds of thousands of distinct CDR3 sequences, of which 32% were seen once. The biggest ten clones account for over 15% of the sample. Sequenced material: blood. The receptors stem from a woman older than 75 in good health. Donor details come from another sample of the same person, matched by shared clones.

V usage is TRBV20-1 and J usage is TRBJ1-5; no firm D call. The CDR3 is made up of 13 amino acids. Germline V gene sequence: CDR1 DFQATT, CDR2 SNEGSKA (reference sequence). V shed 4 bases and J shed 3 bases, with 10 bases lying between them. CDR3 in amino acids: CSAKGAANQPQHF. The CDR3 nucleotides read TGCAGTGCTAAAGGAGCGGCCAATCAGCCCCAGCATTTT.

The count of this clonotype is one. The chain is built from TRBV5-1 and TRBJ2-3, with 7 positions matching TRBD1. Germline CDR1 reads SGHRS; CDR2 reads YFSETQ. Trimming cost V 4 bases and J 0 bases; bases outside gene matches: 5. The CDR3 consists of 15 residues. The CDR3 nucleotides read TGCGCCAGCAGCAGTGGACAGGTTAGCACAGATACGCAGTATTTT. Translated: CASSSGQVSTDTQYF.

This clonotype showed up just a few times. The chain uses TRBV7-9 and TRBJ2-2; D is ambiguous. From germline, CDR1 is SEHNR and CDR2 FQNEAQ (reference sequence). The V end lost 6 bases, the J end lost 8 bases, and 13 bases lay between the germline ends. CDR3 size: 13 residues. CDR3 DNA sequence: TGTGCCAGCAGTCCTCGGACGGCAGGGGAGCTGTTTTTT. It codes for CASSPRTAGELFF.

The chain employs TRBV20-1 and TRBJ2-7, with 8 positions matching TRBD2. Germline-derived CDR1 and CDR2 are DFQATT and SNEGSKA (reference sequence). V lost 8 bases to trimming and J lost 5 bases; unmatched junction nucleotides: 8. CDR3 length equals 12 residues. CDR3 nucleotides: TGCAGTACCACCACGGGGGGGCACGAGCAGTACTTC. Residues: CSTTTGGHEQYF.

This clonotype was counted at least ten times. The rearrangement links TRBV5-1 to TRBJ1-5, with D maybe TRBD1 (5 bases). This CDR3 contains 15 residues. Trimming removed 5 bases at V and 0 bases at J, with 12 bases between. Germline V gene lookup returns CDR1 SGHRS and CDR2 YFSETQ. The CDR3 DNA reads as TGCGCCAGCAGTATGGAGGGGAGTAGCAATCAGCCCCAGCATTTT. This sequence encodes CASSMEGSSNQPQHF.

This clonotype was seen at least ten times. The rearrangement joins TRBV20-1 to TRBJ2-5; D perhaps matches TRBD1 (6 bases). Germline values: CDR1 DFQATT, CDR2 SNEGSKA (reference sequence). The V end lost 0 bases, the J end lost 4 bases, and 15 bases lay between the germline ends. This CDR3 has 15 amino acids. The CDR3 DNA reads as TGCAGTGCTAGAGATCTAGGTAGAGGGGGAGAGACCCAGTACTTC. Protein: CSARDLGRGGETQYF.

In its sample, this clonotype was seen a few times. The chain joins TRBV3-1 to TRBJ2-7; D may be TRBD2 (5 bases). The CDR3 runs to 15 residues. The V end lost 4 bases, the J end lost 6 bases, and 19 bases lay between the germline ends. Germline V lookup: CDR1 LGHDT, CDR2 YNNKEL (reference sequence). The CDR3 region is CASSLNGGEWSEQYF. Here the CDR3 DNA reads TGTGCCAGCAGCCTTAACGGAGGAGAGTGGAGCGAGCAGTACTTC.

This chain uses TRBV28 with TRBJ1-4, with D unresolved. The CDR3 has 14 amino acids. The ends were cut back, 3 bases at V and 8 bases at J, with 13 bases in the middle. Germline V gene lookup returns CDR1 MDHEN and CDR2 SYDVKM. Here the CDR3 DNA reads TGTGCCAGCAGTTTGGGGAGGAGACAAGAAAAACTGTTTTTT. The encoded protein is CASSLGRRQEKLFF.

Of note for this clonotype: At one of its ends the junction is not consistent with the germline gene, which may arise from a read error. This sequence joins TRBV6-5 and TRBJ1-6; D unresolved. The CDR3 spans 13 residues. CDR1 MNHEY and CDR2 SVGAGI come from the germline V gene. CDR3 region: CAGSLGRNSPLHF. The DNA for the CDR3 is TGTGCCGGCAGCCTCGGACGAAATTCACCCCTCCACTTT.

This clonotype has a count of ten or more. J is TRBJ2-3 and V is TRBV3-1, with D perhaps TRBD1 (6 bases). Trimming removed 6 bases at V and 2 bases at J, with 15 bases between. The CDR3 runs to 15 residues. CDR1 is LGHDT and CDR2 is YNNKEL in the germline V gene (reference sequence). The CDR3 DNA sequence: TGTGCCAGCAGTACAACAGGGATCTCCACAGATACGCAGTATTTT. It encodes CASSTTGISTDTQYF.

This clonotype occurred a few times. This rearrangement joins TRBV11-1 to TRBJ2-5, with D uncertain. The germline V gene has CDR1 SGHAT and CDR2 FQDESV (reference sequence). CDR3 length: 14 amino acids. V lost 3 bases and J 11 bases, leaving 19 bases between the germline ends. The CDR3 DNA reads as TGTGCCAGCAGCTTTACAGAATCCTACAATGAGCAGTACTTC. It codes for CASSFTESYNEQYF.

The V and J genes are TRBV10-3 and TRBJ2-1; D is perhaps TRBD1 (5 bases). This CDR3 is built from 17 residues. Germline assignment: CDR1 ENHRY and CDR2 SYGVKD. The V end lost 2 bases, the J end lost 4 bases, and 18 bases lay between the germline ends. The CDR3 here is CAISEPPDSVKYNEQFF. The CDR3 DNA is TGTGCCATCAGTGAGCCCCCCGACAGCGTAAAATACAATGAGCAGTTCTTC.

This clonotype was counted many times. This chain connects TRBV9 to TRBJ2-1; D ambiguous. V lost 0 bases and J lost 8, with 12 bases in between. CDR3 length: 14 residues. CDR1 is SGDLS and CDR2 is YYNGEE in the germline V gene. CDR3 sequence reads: CASSVARTFDEQFF. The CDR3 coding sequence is TGTGCCAGCAGCGTAGCCCGGACCTTCGATGAGCAGTTCTTC.

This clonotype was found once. The CDR3 DNA follows: TGTGCCAGCAGTGAAGCTTGGGACAGGTACAATGAGCAGTTCTTC. Its protein product is CASSEAWDRYNEQFF. J is TRBJ2-1 and V is TRBV6-1; 8 nucleotides align to TRBD1. The CDR3 is made up of 15 amino acids. Germline lookup yields CDR1 MNHNS and CDR2 SASEGT. The J segment lost 4 bases and the V segment lost 0 bases, leaving 2 bases of the junction unmatched.

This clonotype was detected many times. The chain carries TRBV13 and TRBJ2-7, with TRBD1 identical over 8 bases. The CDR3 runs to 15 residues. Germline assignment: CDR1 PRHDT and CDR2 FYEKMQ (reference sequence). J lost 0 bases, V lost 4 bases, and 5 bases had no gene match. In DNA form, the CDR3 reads TGTGCCAGCAGCTCTAGACAGGGGAACTCCTACGAGCAGTACTTC. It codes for CASSSRQGNSYEQYF. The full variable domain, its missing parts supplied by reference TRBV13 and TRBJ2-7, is AAGVIQSPRHLIKEKRETATLKCYPIPRHDTVYWYQQGPGQDPQFLISFYEKMQSDKGSIPDRFSAQQFSDYHSELNMSSLELGDSALYFCASSSRQGNSYEQYFGPGTRLTVT.

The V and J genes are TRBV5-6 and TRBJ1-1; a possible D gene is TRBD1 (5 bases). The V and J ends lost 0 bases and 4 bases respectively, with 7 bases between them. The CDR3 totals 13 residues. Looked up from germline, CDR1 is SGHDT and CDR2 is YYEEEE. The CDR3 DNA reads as TGTGCCAGCAGCTTGGAGGACACCACTGAAGCTTTCTTT. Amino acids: CASSLEDTTEAFF. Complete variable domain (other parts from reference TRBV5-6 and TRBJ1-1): DAGVTQSPTHLIKTRGQQVTLRCSPKSGHDTVSWYQQALGQGPQFIFQYYEEEERQRGNFPDRFSGHQFPNYSSELNVNALLLGDSALYLCASSLEDTTEAFFGQGTRLTVV.

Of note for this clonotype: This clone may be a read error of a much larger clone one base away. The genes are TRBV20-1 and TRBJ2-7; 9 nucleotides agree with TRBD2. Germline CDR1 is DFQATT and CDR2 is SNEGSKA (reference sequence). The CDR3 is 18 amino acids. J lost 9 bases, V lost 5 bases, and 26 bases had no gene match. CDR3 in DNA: TGCAGTGCTGATTCCAGGGGGGGACTAGCCATTCCTGTGGGCGTGCAGTACTTC. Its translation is CSADSRGGLAIPVGVQYF.

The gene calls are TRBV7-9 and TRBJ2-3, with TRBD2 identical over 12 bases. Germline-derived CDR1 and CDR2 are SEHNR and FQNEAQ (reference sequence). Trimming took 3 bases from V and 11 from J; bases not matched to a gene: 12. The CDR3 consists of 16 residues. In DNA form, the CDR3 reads TGTGCCAGCAGCTTCCTCGGGACTAGCGGGCACCCCAAGCAGTATTTT. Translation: CASSFLGTSGHPKQYF.

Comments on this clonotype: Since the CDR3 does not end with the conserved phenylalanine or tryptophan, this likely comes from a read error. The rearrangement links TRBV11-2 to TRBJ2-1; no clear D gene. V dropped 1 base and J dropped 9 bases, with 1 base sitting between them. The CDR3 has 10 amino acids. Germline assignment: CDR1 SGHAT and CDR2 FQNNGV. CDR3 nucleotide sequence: TGTGCCAGCAGCTTAGGTGAGCAGTTCGTC. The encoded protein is CASSLGEQFV.

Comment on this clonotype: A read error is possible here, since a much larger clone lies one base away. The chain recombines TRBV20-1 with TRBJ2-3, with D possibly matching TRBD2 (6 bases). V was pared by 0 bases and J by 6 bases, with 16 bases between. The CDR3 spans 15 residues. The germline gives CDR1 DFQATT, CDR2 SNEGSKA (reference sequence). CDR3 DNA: TGCAGTGCTAGAGATCCTGGGGGGACCGTGGATACGCAGTATTTT. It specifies CSARDPGGTVDTQYF.

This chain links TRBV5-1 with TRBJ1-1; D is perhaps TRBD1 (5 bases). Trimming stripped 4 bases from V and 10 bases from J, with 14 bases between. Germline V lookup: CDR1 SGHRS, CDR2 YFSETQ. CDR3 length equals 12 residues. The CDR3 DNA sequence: TGCGCCAGCAGCCAAGCCCCAGGGAGAGCTTTCTTT. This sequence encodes CASSQAPGRAFF.

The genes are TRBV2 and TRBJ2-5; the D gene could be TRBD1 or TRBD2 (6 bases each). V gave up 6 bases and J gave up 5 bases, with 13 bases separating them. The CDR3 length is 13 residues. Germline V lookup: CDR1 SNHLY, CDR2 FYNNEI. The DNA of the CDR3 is TGTGCCAGCAGGAGGGGGACTTCGGAGACCCAGTACTTC. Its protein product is CASRRGTSETQYF.

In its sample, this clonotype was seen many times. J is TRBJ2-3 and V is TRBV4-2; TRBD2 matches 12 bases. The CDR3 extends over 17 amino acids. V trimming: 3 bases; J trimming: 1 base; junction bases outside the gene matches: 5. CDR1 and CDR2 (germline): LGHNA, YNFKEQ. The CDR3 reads CASSQSSGGARTDTQYF. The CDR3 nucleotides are TGTGCCAGCAGCCAGTCTAGCGGGGGGGCCCGCACAGATACGCAGTATTTT.

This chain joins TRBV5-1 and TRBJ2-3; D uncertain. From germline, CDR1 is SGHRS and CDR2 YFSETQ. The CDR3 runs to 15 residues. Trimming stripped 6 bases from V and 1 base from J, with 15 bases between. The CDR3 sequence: CASTPDGPGTDTQYF. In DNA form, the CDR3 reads TGCGCCAGCACCCCTGACGGACCAGGCACAGATACGCAGTATTTT.

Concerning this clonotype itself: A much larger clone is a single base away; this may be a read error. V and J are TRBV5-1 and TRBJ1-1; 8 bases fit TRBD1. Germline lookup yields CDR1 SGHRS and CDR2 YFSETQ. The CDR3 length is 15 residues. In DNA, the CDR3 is TGCGTCAGCAGCTCAGAACAGGGGGTTGGCACTGAAGCTTTCTTT. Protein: CVSSSEQGVGTEAFF.

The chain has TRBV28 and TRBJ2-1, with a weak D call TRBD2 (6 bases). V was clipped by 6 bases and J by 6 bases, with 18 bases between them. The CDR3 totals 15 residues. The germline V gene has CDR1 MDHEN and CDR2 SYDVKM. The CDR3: CASRLGDLGSNEQFF. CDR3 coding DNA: TGTGCCAGCAGGCTCGGGGACTTAGGGTCCAATGAGCAGTTCTTC.

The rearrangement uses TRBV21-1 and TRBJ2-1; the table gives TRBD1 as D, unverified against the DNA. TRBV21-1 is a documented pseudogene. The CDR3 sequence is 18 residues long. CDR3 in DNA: TGTGCCAGCAGCAAGTTGGAGCCCCGAGGGAAACCACGCAATGAGCAGTTCTTC. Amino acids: CASSKLEPRGKPRNEQFF.

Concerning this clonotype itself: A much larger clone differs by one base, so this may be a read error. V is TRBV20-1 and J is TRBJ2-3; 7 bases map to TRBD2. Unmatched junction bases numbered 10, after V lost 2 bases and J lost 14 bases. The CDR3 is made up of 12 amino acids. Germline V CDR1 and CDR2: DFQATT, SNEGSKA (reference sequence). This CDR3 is CSARQSGGSVYF. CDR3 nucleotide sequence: TGCAGTGCTAGACAATCCGGGGGGTCGGTGTATTTT.

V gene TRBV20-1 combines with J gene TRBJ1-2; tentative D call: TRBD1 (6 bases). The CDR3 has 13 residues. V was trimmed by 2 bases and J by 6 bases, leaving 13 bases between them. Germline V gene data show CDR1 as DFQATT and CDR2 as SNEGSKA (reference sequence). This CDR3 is CSARPGVGNGYTF. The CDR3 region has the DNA TGCAGTGCTAGACCAGGGGTAGGGAATGGCTACACCTTC.